The sequence of this TCR beta chain was determined in a study of response to subunit inactivated influenza vaccine (dated by TCRdb to 2017 to 2018). For the wider study: The study used deep quantitative T cell receptor repertoire profiling to track responses to a trivalent subunit inactivated influenza vaccine.

In the germline V gene (reference sequence), CDR1 corresponds to DFQATT and CDR2 to SNEGSKA. The junction carries 10 bases between V and J, which are trimmed by 3 bases and 5 bases respectively. The CDR3 runs 13 residues from the cysteine to the phenylalanine. CDR3 DNA is the only sequence kept; it has 39 bases, read in frame from the first base. As concerns this clonotype: No cognate antigen has been identified for it. There are no base qualities to consult, and no much larger clone falls within one base.

What the work shows at the level of the full study, not this receptor alone: The authors suggested that each seasonal influenza vaccination may recruit only a limited number of new T cells.

Library preparation employed RT-PCR. Instrument on record: Illumina HiSeq 2500. The raw public reads went through TCRdb reprocessing: fastp at Q25, MiXCR clone calling, in-frame beta chains kept. Each entry is one CDR3 protein sequence, shown with its most common DNA and genes. This sample holds some 850,000 distinct CDR3 sequences; approximately 18% were observed only once. The top ten clonotypes cover under 13% of the sample. This receptor was taken from a man aged 45-65 years who received an inactivated influenza vaccine. Donor details come from another sample of the same person, matched by shared clones. Sequences were derived from PBMCs from blood, sampled around 5 days after vaccination. The rearrangement joined TRBV20-1 to TRBJ1-4; possibly the D gene is TRBD1, per 5 matching bases. The DNA sequence is as follows: TGCAGTGCTAGGGGGGGTGGGAATGAAAAACTGTTTTTT. Translation gives CSARGGGNEKLFF.